The 32 T cell receptor beta chains reported below all come from one sample, sequenced in a study of T cells in Graves' hyperthyroidism and ophthalmopathy. Amplified TCR beta CDR3 regions came from RNA transcripts. Using the HTBI primer set, a first-round RT-PCR was run on the TCR CDR3. TCRdb re-derived calls from the multiplex PCR reads in MiXCR, one entry per CDR3 protein. The sample includes over 650,000 distinct CDR3 sequences, about a sixth of them seen just once. The material sequenced was blood. These receptors originate from a man aged 18 to 35 with Graves' hyperthyroidism.

This clonotype was observed at least ten times. This chain connects TRBV5-1 to TRBJ2-7; TRBD1 agrees at 9 bases. The CDR3 has 14 residues. Trimming removed 4 bases from V and 2 bases from J; junction bases left unmatched: 4. Looked up from germline, CDR1 is SGHRS and CDR2 is YFSETQ. CDR3 loop: CASSRTGDPYEQYF. DNA of the CDR3: TGCGCCAGCAGCAGGACAGGGGACCCCTACGAGCAGTACTTC.

The V gene is TRBV27, the J gene TRBJ2-3, with TRBD2 as a possible D gene (5 bases). V was trimmed by 5 bases and J by 4 bases, leaving 10 bases between them. CDR1 is MNHEY and CDR2 is SMNVEV in the germline V gene (reference sequence). The CDR3 runs to 13 residues. The CDR3 region has the DNA TGTGCCAGCAGTCCTACTAGGGCAGATACGCAGTATTTT. Translated: CASSPTRADTQYF.

The rearrangement links TRBV7-2 to TRBJ2-2; no reliable D call. Germline-derived CDR1 and CDR2 are SGHTA and FQGNSA. V lost 1 base to trimming and J lost 5 bases, with 14 bases between them. CDR3 length: 16 amino acids. For the CDR3, the DNA is TGTGCCAGCAGCTTAGTTCTCCGGGCCCAGACCGGGGAGCTGTTTTTT. It is translated as CASSLVLRAQTGELFF. The whole variable domain, remainder taken from reference TRBV7-2 and TRBJ2-2, is GAGVSQSPSNKVTEKGKDVELRCDPISGHTALYWYRQSLGQGLEFLIYFQGNSAPDKSGLPSDRFSAERTGGSVSTLTIQRTQQEDSAVYLCASSLVLRAQTGELFFGEGSRLTVL.

The chain couples TRBV9 to TRBJ2-5, with D perhaps given as TRBD1 or TRBD2 (5 bases each). In germline, CDR1 is SGDLS, CDR2 YYNGEE. CDR3 length: 15 amino acids. Trimming cost V 4 bases and J 2 bases, with 15 bases left between them. The CDR3: CASSPSGLLQETQYF. The CDR3 DNA reads as TGTGCCAGCAGCCCCTCGGGGCTGTTGCAAGAGACCCAGTACTTC.

This clonotype was seen many times. This chain connects TRBV7-2 to TRBJ2-7, with a weak D call TRBD1 (6 bases). Trimming removed 5 bases from V and 0 bases from J, with 17 bases in between. The CDR3 extends over 16 amino acids. Germline V gene sequence: CDR1 SGHTA, CDR2 FQGNSA. CDR3 DNA: TGTGCCAGCAGCCCTCCCCCGTGGGACATCTCCTACGAGCAGTACTTC. Amino acid sequence: CASSPPPWDISYEQYF.

This chain uses TRBV4-1 with TRBJ1-4; TRBD1 matches 12 bases. Per the germline V gene, CDR1 is MGHRA and CDR2 is YSYEKL. This CDR3 contains 16 residues. J lost 2 bases, V lost 8 bases, and 6 bases had no gene match. CDR3 coding DNA: TGCGCCAGCCGGGACAGGGGGCATCTGACTAATGAAAAACTGTTTTTT. Encoded protein: CASRDRGHLTNEKLFF.

The chain links TRBV9 to TRBJ2-1, with TRBD2 identical over 8 bases. Germline V lookup: CDR1 SGDLS, CDR2 YYNGEE. The CDR3 consists of 16 residues. Losses at the gene ends were 2 bases for V and 9 bases for J; bases not matched to a gene: 13. In nucleotides, the CDR3 is TGTGCCAGCAGCGTGGGGGGACTAGAGGGGCGGGCTGAGCAGTTCTTC. As protein: CASSVGGLEGRAEQFF.

This clonotype has a count of ten or more. V and J are TRBV20-1 and TRBJ2-7; TRBD2 matches at 11 bases. The CDR3 is 17 residues long. The ends lost 5 bases at V and 4 bases at J; junction bases unmatched: 16. From germline, CDR1 is DFQATT and CDR2 SNEGSKA (reference sequence). The CDR3 sequence: CSASVESGASGRYEQYF. CDR3 DNA: TGCAGTGCTTCCGTAGAGAGTGGGGCTAGCGGGAGGTACGAGCAGTACTTC.

As concerns this clonotype: A much bigger clone sits one base away, suggesting this may be a read error. The J gene is TRBJ2-1, the V gene TRBV29-1, with 7 bases that match TRBD1. The closer fit of TRBJ2-7 to the DNA end suggests the J call may be wrong. The CDR3 contains 14 residues. From germline, CDR1 is SQVTM and CDR2 ANQGSEA. Written as DNA, the CDR3 is TGCAGCGTGTGGACAGGCTCTGGTGTCAATGAGCAGTACTTC. Its protein product is CSVWTGSGVNEQYF.

This clonotype appeared many times. This chain uses TRBV2 with TRBJ1-6; 9 bases map to TRBD1. This CDR3 has 15 residues. Trimming cost V 2 bases and J 9 bases; bases outside gene matches: 5. The germline V gene encodes CDR1 SNHLY and CDR2 FYNNEI. CDR3 coding DNA: TGTGCCAGCAGTGAATATCGGGACAGGGTTTCACCCCTCCACTTT. Translated, it gives CASSEYRDRVSPLHF.

This clonotype was counted ten times or more. V and J are TRBV3-1 and TRBJ2-1; no reliable D call. From germline, CDR1 is LGHDT and CDR2 YNNKEL (reference sequence). V lost 1 base to trimming and J lost 0 bases, with 10 bases between them. The CDR3 is 16 residues long. Here the CDR3 reads CASSQVMRSSYNEQFF. The CDR3, as DNA: TGTGCCAGCAGCCAAGTTATGCGGAGCTCCTACAATGAGCAGTTCTTC.

This chain links TRBV27 with TRBJ2-7, with a weak D call TRBD1 (5 bases). Germline lookup yields CDR1 MNHEY and CDR2 SMNVEV (reference sequence). The CDR3 sequence is 16 residues long. The V end was cut by 2 bases, the J end by 4 bases, with 18 bases between. The CDR3 reads CASSLGAGRPSYEQYF. DNA for the CDR3: TGTGCCAGCAGTTTAGGGGCAGGCCGTCCCTCTTACGAGCAGTACTTC.

This clonotype was counted at least ten times. This chain joins TRBV2 and TRBJ2-2, with D perhaps matching TRBD1 or TRBD2 (6 bases each). This CDR3 contains 15 residues. The ends were cut back, 8 bases at V and 3 bases at J, with 16 bases in the middle. Germline V CDR1 and CDR2: SNHLY, FYNNEI. CDR3 nucleotides: TGTGCCAGCCGAAAGGGGGGCGCGGACACCGGGGAGCTGTTTTTT. This gives the protein CASRKGGADTGELFF.

CDR3 DNA sequence: TGTGCCAGCAGGGACAGACTAGCGGGAGCTACGCAGTATTTT. Its translation is CASRDRLAGATQYF. The gene calls are TRBV2 and TRBJ2-3, with 12 bases aligning to TRBD2. V shed 6 bases and J 8 bases; nucleotides not matched to a gene: 6. The CDR3 has 14 residues. CDR1 and CDR2 (germline): SNHLY, FYNNEI.

This clonotype appeared a few times. The chain joins TRBV14 to TRBJ2-5; D ambiguous. CDR3 length: 14 amino acids. Between the trimmed V and J ends, which lost 0 bases and 5 bases, there was a span of 10 bases. Germline V gene sequence: CDR1 SGHDN, CDR2 FVKESK. CDR3 DNA sequence: TGTGCCAGCAGCCAAGATTACGTATGGGAGACCCAGTACTTC. As protein: CASSQDYVWETQYF.

There are a few counts of this clonotype. The rearrangement links TRBV6-1 to TRBJ1-2, with D unclear. V was trimmed by 1 base and J by 4 bases, leaving 10 bases between them. Germline values: CDR1 MNHNS, CDR2 SASEGT. The CDR3 length is 14 residues. The CDR3 sequence is CASSEVVYSYGYTF. The CDR3 bases are TGTGCCAGCAGTGAAGTAGTGTACAGCTATGGCTACACCTTC.

The chain carries TRBV28 and TRBJ2-7; 8 positions agree with TRBD1. Germline-derived CDR1 and CDR2 are MDHEN and SYDVKM. Trimming cost V 3 bases and J 4 bases; bases outside gene matches: 20. The CDR3 covers 19 residues. CDR3: CASSFVRTGISARVYEQYF. CDR3 nucleotides: TGTGCCAGCAGTTTCGTAAGGACAGGGATTAGCGCGAGGGTTTACGAGCAGTACTTC.

This clonotype was recorded a few times. The J gene is TRBJ1-1, the V gene TRBV28; weak D call: TRBD1 (6 bases). Per the germline V gene, CDR1 is MDHEN and CDR2 is SYDVKM. The length of the CDR3 is 15 residues. Trimming stripped 5 bases from V and 5 bases from J, with 18 bases between. The CDR3 loop is CASSPRQAGLTEAFF. The CDR3 nucleotides read TGTGCCAGCAGTCCCCGACAGGCCGGGTTGACTGAAGCTTTCTTT.

This clonotype was observed many times. The chain combines TRBV30 with TRBJ2-4, with TRBD2 identical over 7 bases. V shed 3 bases and J 7 bases; nucleotides not matched to a gene: 6. CDR1 GTSNPN and CDR2 SVGIG come from the germline V gene (reference sequence). The CDR3 runs 13 residues. CDR3 amino acids: CAWSGDYRNIQYF. In DNA, the CDR3 is TGTGCCTGGAGCGGGGACTACCGGAACATTCAGTACTTC.

This clonotype was detected many times. The chain joins TRBV10-3 to TRBJ2-5; D unresolved. The CDR3 has 13 amino acids. Germline V CDR1 and CDR2: ENHRY, SYGVKD. The V end was cut by 4 bases, the J end by 3 bases, with 9 bases between. This CDR3 reads CAISARTEETQYF. CDR3 coding DNA: TGTGCCATCAGTGCCAGGACCGAAGAGACCCAGTACTTC.

V gene TRBV12-3 or TRBV12-4 combines with J gene TRBJ1-5; D is undetermined. The CDR3 is 14 residues long. Trimming shortened V by 5 bases and J by 7 bases, and 15 bases separated the two germline ends. DNA of the CDR3: TGTGCCAGCAGTCCTTTGGGTGGGCGGCAGCCCCAGCATTTT. Residues: CASSPLGGRQPQHF.

The sample holds many counts of this clonotype. The CDR3 nucleotides read TGTGCCAGCAGCTTGGCCAGTGAGGGACACTCGGGCTACACCTTC. Translating it yields CASSLASEGHSGYTF. V and J are TRBV5-5 and TRBJ1-2, with D perhaps matching TRBD1 (6 bases). There are 15 residues in the CDR3. Trimming removed 0 bases from V and 8 bases from J, with 17 bases in between. Per the germline V gene, CDR1 is SGHKS and CDR2 is YYEKEE (reference sequence).

V is TRBV6-1 and J is TRBJ1-4; 11 nucleotides match TRBD1. From germline, CDR1 is MNHNS and CDR2 SASEGT. CDR3 length: 16 amino acids. V gave up 4 bases and J gave up 8 bases; unmatched junction bases: 9. This chain's CDR3 is CASSGRTGGFEEKLFF. CDR3 bases: TGTGCCAGCAGTGGACGGACAGGGGGCTTCGAGGAAAAACTGTTTTTT.

Ten or more counts support this clonotype. CDR3 sequence: CASSLRNRAGLSYEQYF. CDR3 nucleotides: TGTGCCAGCAGTTTGCGGAATCGAGCGGGCCTCTCCTACGAGCAGTACTTC. The chain recombines TRBV28 with TRBJ2-7; possibly TRBD2 for D (6 bases). Germline CDR1 and CDR2: MDHEN and SYDVKM. The V gene lost 3 bases and the J gene lost 0 bases, with 18 bases spanning the gap. The CDR3 is 17 amino acids.

A few counts support this clonotype. The chain carries TRBV4-1 and TRBJ1-2, with unresolved D. The CDR3 covers 14 residues. Germline V gene sequence: CDR1 MGHRA, CDR2 YSYEKL. The V and J ends lost 3 bases and 2 bases respectively, with 10 bases between them. The CDR3 DNA sequence: TGCGCCAGCAGCCAGTCCGGGTCCAACTATGGCTACACCTTC. As protein: CASSQSGSNYGYTF.

This clonotype came up a few times. The chain carries TRBV27 and TRBJ2-2; 8 nucleotides agree with TRBD2. Germline V gene data show CDR1 as MNHEY and CDR2 as SMNVEV (reference sequence). V shed 7 bases and J 0 bases; nucleotides not matched to a gene: 10. The CDR3 is made up of 17 amino acids. CDR3 DNA sequence: TGTGCCAGCAACCCGTCTAAACTAGCGGCGAACACCGGGGAGCTGTTTTTT. Its protein is CASNPSKLAANTGELFF.

The chain recombines TRBV7-8 with TRBJ2-3; TRBD2 agrees at 11 bases. The J segment lost 0 bases and the V segment lost 5 bases, leaving 4 bases of the junction unmatched. The CDR3 is made up of 16 amino acids. The germline gives CDR1 SGHVS, CDR2 FQNEAQ. In nucleotides, the CDR3 is TGTGCCAGCAGCGCCCGGACTAGCGGGAGCACAGATACGCAGTATTTT. Its protein product is CASSARTSGSTDTQYF.

This clonotype was seen a few times. The chain carries TRBV7-8 and TRBJ2-7; 10 nucleotides line up with TRBD2. Trimming took 4 bases from V and 6 from J; bases not matched to a gene: 6. Germline values: CDR1 SGHVS, CDR2 FQNEAQ. This CDR3 comprises 14 residues. In nucleotides, the CDR3 is TGTGCCAGCAGCTGGACTAGCGGTTCGTCCGAGCAGTACTTC. Translated: CASSWTSGSSEQYF. The full variable domain, with the rest looked up from reference TRBV7-8 and TRBJ2-7, is GAGVSQSPRYKVAKRGQDVALRCDPISGHVSLFWYQQALGQGPEFLTYFQNEAQLDKSGLPSDRFFAERPEGSVSTLKIQRTQQEDSAVYLCASSWTSGSSEQYFGPGTRLTVT.

This clonotype occurred many times. V gene TRBV28 combines with J gene TRBJ2-5; D might be TRBD2 (6 bases). This CDR3 has 13 amino acids. Trimming cost V 6 bases and J 9 bases, with 17 bases left between them. Germline values: CDR1 MDHEN, CDR2 SYDVKM. The CDR3 spells CASSLARGVSQYF. CDR3 DNA sequence: TGTGCCAGCAGCCTCGCGCGGGGAGTGTCCCAGTACTTC.

There are a few counts of this clonotype. CDR3 amino acids: CASSYYIAGEQFF. The CDR3 region has the DNA TGTGCCAGCAGTTACTATATAGCGGGAGAGCAGTTCTTC. The chain joins TRBV6-2 or TRBV6-3 to TRBJ2-1; 8 bases are a match to TRBD2. Germline V gene lookup returns CDR1 MNHEY and CDR2 SVGEGT. The V and J ends lost 1 base and 10 bases, in that order; junction bases with no gene match: 3. The CDR3 contains 13 residues.

This clonotype was found many times. V gene TRBV11-3 combines with J gene TRBJ2-5; D may be TRBD2 (6 bases). V was trimmed by 6 bases and J by 5 bases, leaving 13 bases between them. The CDR3 runs to 13 residues. CDR1 SGHNT and CDR2 YENEEA come from the germline V gene. CDR3 sequence: CASRGGGWETQYF. The CDR3 DNA reads TGTGCCAGCAGGGGGGGAGGTTGGGAGACCCAGTACTTC.

This rearrangement joins TRBV6-5 to TRBJ1-6; D is unclear. CDR1 and CDR2 from the germline V gene are MNHEY and SVGAGI. The CDR3 runs 14 residues. Trimming removed 0 bases at V and 8 bases at J, with 8 bases between. The CDR3 nucleotides read TGTGCCAGCAGTTACTCCATGATACATTCACCCCTCCACTTT. Protein sequence: CASSYSMIHSPLHF.